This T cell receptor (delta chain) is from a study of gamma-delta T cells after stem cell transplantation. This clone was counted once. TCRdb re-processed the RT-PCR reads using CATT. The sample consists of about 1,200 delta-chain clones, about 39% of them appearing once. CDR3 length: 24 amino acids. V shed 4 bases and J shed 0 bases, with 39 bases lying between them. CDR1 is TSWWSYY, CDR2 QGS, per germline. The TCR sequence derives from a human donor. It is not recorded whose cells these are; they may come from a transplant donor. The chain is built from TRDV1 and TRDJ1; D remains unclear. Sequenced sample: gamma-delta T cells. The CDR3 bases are TGTGCTCTTGGGGTTCCCTCCCCTGTACTCGGGACGGGACCTCCCCCACTATACACCGATAAACTCATCTTT. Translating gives CALGVPSPVLGTGPPPLYTDKLIF.